The text below deals with one T cell receptor beta chain. The target antigen is unknown. The donors were members of the 120-subject validation cohort (separate from the approximately 670-subject first cohort). This specimen comes from a study of cytomegalovirus exposure and HLA in healthy donors. Findings and limits, study-wide: It was reported that the classifier diagnosed cytomegalovirus status with high specificity and sensitivity in both the original and validation cohorts.

Profiled with immunoSEQ multiplex PCR; TCRdb holds only in-frame clones, not every one. The data hold 95,000 to 150,000 clones, with roughly 90% observed a single time. The V and J ends lost 5 bases and 1 base, in that order; junction bases with no gene match: 5. The V gene's germline CDR1 is MNHEY and CDR2 SMNVEV (reference sequence). The CDR3 length is 16 residues. This clonotype was sampled from a young woman in good health and CMV-seronegative. The gene calls are TRBV27 and TRBJ2-1; 10 bases are shared with TRBD1. Sequences were obtained from PBMCs. The CDR3 nucleotides are TGTGCCAGCAGTCTCCGGACAGGGGGATCCTACAATGAGCAGTTCTTC. Its translation is CASSLRTGGSYNEQFF.